The 4 T cell receptor beta chains presented below share a single source sample, sequenced in a study of neurological immune-mediated disorders. A single record per CDR3 protein comes from TCRdb applying MiXCR to the 5' RACE reads. The sample holds about 55,000 distinct CDR3 sequences; about 4.1% are singletons and the top ten take 6.5%. The material sequenced was PBMCs. These TCRs come from a man in his 60s with multiple sclerosis.

This clonotype appeared a few times. A much bigger clone sits one base away, suggesting this may be a read error. The rearrangement joins TRBV27 to TRBJ1-1; D is perhaps TRBD1 (5 bases). Germline CDR1 is MNHEY and CDR2 is SMNVEV (reference sequence). V lost 9 bases to trimming and J lost 11 bases, with 19 bases between them. The CDR3 has 12 residues. CDR3 sequence reads: CARSPTPGAAFF. In DNA form, the CDR3 reads TGTGCCAGAAGTCCAACCCCCGGGGCGGCTTTCTTT.

This clonotype has ten or more counts. The J gene is TRBJ1-5, the V gene TRBV27, with D perhaps TRBD1 (6 bases). The V end lost 11 bases, the J end lost 9 bases, and 11 bases lay between the germline ends. CDR3 length: 10 residues. CDR1 is MNHEY, CDR2 SMNVEV, per germline (reference sequence). CDR3 in DNA: TGTGCCGCGGGAGGGGGGCCCCAGCATTTT. Residues: CAAGGGPQHF.

This clonotype has at least ten counts. This rearrangement joins TRBV5-1 to TRBJ1-1; 7 nucleotides match TRBD1. The trim removed 6 bases at V and 1 base at J, leaving 6 bases unmatched. Germline V gene sequence: CDR1 SGHRS, CDR2 YFSETQ. CDR3 length equals 14 residues. The CDR3, as DNA: TGCGCCAGCAATCCTGGACAGGCGAACACTGAAGCTTTCTTT. Amino acid sequence: CASNPGQANTEAFF. Together with reference TRBV5-1 and TRBJ1-1, the CDR3 gives the full variable domain: KAGVTQTPRYLIKTRGQQVTLSCSPISGHRSVSWYQQTPGQGLQFLFEYFSETQRNKGNFPGRFSGRQFSNSRSEMNVSTLELGDSALYLCASNPGQANTEAFFGQGTRLTVV.

This clonotype was found many times. The J gene is TRBJ1-5, the V gene TRBV7-8; no reliable D call. Between the trimmed V and J ends, which lost 5 bases and 4 bases, there was a span of 12 bases. The CDR3 consists of 14 residues. The germline gives CDR1 SGHVS, CDR2 FQNEAQ. CDR3 in amino acids: CASSPRVWNQPQHF. The CDR3 DNA reads TGTGCCAGCAGCCCTAGGGTATGGAATCAGCCCCAGCATTTT.